This TCR beta chain was recorded in a study of graft-versus-host responses after intestinal transplantation. The overall study: Anti-thymocyte globulin induction, then tacrolimus and steroids for two to four years, went to all recipients.

Assay: immunoSEQ multiplex PCR; the TCRdb copy retains only in-frame clones and omits some. The sample lists over 100,000 clones, 85% to 95% occurring once. This CDR3 contains 15 residues. CDR1 and CDR2 from the germline V gene are SGHNT and YYREEE (reference sequence). In regard to this clone: The antigen is undetermined. Germline and junction disagree at one end, which may indicate a read error.

V is TRBV5-4 and J is TRBJ1-3; D is unresolved. This sequence originates from a human donor who was the organ donor for an intestinal transplant. Sequenced here: unstimulated CD4+ T cells sorted from spleen or lymph node cells, sampled before transplant. CDR3 bases: TGCGCCAGCAGCCAAGATCTCGGGGTTGGAAACACCATATATTTT. It codes for CASSQDLGVGNTIYF.